This T cell receptor beta chain was found in a study of OX40 agonist ivuxolimab in advanced cancers. Background for the entire study: Ivuxolimab, which targeted the costimulatory receptor OX40 (CD134), was an agonistic, fully human IgG2 monoclonal antibody. Intravenous ivuxolimab was administered to patients every 2 weeks at six dose levels: 0.01, 0.1, 0.3, 1.5, 3 and 10 mg/kg. Of the roughly 51 patients in dose escalation, 19 had hepatocellular carcinoma, around 15 had melanoma, 9 had renal cell carcinoma and 9 had head and neck cancer. A male proportion of roughly 85% and a mean age of 60 years, ranging from roughly 23 to 90, were recorded for the dose-escalation cohort. Patients were allowed to have had prior anti-PD-1, anti-PD-L1 or anti-CTLA-4 therapy, and roughly 40% of the dose-escalation patients had been treated with checkpoint inhibitors. Partial responses occurred in three dose-escalation patients, of whom one had hepatocellular carcinoma and two had cutaneous melanoma. Peripheral TCRbeta sequencing was intended to test whether TCR sequence diversity was altered and clonal T-cell expansion was caused by ivuxolimab. The paper describes the monotherapy dose-escalation part (N of about 52 patients) of the phase I trial of ivuxolimab.

Genomic DNA was isolated from the sorted cells so that the TCRbeta CDR3 region could be sequenced. The immunoSEQ Assay was used to sequence the TCRbeta CDR3 regions. Held by TCRdb, this immuneACCESS table contains in-frame sequences only and omits some clones. Under half of the omission traces to an unresolved V gene where checked; the cause of the rest is unknown. This sample is represented by 30,000 to 35,000 clones; roughly nine tenths of them were singletons. The ten biggest clones cover 36% of the sample. On this clone: It has no known antigen specificity. The input lacks base qualities; no much larger clone sits a single base away.

Patients with autoimmune disease history or receiving systemic immunosuppression were excluded from the trial. Peripheral blood for TCR sequencing was drawn from every dose cohort at baseline, at cycle 4 day 1 and at cycle 7 day 1. Samples came from an open-label, multicenter, first-in-human phase I dose-escalation trial of ivuxolimab. Adults with locally advanced or metastatic melanoma, renal cell carcinoma, hepatocellular carcinoma or head and neck squamous cell carcinoma were enrolled in the trial. Before TCR sequencing, CD4+ T cells and CD8+ T cells were sorted from peripheral blood as separate populations. For CDR1 and CDR2, the germline V gene lists SGHAT and FQNNGV. Compared with germline, V lacks 5 bases and J lacks 1 base; bases without a gene match: 12. The CDR3 covers 18 residues, taking in both the cysteine and the phenylalanine. Only CDR3 DNA remains: 54 bases, in frame from the first base.

Results and caveats for the whole study, not just this receptor: In the 0.1-3.0 mg/kg groups, partial responders had among the lowest normalized peripheral clonal expansion, particularly in CD8+ T cells. Clonal expansion of both CD4+ and CD8+ blood T cells was observed from baseline to week 6 at doses 0.1 to 3.0 mg/kg. The antigen specificity of the peripheral T cells that underwent clonal expansion was not determined. After ivuxolimab, expanded clones were on average more numerous among CD8+ T cells than among CD4+ T cells. Low levels of normalized T-cell clonal expansion were also seen in some patients who did not respond.

The chain links TRBV11-2 with TRBJ1-1; the junction holds 11 bases that match TRBD1. The sequence derives from an adult with an advanced solid tumor such as melanoma, head and neck, liver or kidney cancer. The material sequenced was CD4+ or CD8+ T cells sorted from blood, taken in a trial of the OX40 agonist ivuxolimab. This receptor has the CDR3 CASSPGAGQGGKNTEAFF. The bases read TGTGCCAGCAGCCCTGGGGCGGGACAGGGGGGAAAGAACACTGAAGCTTTCTTT. The full variable domain, with segments outside the CDR3 supplied by the reference TRBV11-2 and TRBJ1-1 proteins, appears as EAGVAQSPRYKIIEKRQSVAFWCNPISGHATLYWYQQILGQGPKLLIQFQNNGVVDDSQLPKDRFSAERLKGVDSTLKIQPAKLEDSAVYLCASSPGAGQGGKNTEAFFGQGTRLTVV.